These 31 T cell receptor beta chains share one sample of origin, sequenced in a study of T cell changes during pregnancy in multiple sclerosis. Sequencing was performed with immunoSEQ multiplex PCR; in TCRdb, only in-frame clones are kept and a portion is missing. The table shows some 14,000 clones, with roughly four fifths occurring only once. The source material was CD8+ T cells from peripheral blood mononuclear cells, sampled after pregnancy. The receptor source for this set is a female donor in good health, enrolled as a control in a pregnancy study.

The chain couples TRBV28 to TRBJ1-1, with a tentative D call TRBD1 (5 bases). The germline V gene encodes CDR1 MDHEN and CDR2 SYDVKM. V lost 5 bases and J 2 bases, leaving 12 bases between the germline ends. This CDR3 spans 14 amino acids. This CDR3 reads CASSGVRGNTEAFF. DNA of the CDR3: TGTGCCAGCAGTGGGGTAAGGGGAAACACTGAAGCTTTCTTT.

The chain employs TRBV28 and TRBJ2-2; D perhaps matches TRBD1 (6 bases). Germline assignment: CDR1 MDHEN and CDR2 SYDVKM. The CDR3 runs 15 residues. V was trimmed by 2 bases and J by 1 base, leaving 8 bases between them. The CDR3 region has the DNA TGTGCCAGCAGTTTACCAGGGGAGAACACCGGGGAGCTGTTTTTT. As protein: CASSLPGENTGELFF.

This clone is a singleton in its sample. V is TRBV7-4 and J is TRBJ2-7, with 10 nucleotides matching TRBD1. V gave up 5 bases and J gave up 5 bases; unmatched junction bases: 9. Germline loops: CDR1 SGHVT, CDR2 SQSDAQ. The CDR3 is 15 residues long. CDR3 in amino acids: CASSPGGDRGHEQYF. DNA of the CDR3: TGTGCCAGCAGCCCGGGGGGGGACAGGGGACACGAGCAGTACTTC.

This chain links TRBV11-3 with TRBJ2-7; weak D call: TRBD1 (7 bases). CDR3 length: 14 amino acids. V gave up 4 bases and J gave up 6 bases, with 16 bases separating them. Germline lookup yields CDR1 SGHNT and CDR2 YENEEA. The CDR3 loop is CASSSGDRVAEQYF. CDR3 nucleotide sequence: TGTGCCAGCAGCTCGGGAGACAGGGTGGCCGAGCAGTACTTC. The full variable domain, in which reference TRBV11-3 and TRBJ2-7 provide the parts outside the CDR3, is EAGVVQSPRYKIIEKKQPVAFWCNPISGHNTLYWYLQNLGQGPELLIRYENEEAVDDSQLPKDRFSAERLKGVDSTLKIQPAELGDSAVYLCASSSGDRVAEQYFGPGTRLTVT.

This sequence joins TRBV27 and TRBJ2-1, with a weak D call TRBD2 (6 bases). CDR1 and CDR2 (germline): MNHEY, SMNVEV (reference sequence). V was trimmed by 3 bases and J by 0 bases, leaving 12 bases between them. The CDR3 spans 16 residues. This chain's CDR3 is CASSFWGGNSYNEQFF. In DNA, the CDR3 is TGTGCCAGCAGTTTTTGGGGCGGGAACTCCTACAATGAGCAGTTCTTC.

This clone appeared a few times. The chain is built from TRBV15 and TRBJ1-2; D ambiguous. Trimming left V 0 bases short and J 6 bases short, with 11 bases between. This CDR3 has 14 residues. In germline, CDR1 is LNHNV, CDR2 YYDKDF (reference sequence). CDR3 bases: TGTGCCACCAGCAGAGATCGGTCTGTTGATGGCTACACCTTC. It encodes CATSRDRSVDGYTF.

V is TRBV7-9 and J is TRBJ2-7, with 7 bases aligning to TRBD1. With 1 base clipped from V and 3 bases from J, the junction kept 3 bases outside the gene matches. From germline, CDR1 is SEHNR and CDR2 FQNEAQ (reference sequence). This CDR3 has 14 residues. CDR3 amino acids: CASSLEGGSYEQYF. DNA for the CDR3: TGTGCCAGCAGCTTAGAAGGGGGCAGCTACGAGCAGTACTTC.

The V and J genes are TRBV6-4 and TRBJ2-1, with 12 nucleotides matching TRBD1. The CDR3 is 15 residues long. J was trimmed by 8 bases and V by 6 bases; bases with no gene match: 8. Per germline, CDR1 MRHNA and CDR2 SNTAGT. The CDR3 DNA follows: TGTGCCAGCAGCGATACCGGGACAGGGGGCGATGAGCAGTTCTTC. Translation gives CASSDTGTGGDEQFF.

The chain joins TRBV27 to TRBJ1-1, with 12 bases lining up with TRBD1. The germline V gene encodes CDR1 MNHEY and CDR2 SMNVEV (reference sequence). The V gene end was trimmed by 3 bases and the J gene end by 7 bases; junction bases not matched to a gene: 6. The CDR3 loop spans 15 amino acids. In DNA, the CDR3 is TGTGCCAGCAGTTTCCGGGACAGGGGGCTGGGTGAAGCTTTCTTT. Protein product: CASSFRDRGLGEAFF.

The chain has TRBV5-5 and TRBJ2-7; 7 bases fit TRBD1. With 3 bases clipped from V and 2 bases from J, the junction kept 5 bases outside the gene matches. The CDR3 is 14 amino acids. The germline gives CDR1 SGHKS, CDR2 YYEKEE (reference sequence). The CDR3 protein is CASSYRGITYEQYF. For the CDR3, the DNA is TGTGCCAGCAGCTACAGGGGAATAACCTACGAGCAGTACTTC. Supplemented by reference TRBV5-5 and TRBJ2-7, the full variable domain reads DAGVTQSPTHLIKTRGQQVTLRCSPISGHKSVSWYQQVLGQGPQFIFQYYEKEERGRGNFPDRFSARQFPNYSSELNVNALLLGDSALYLCASSYRGITYEQYFGPGTRLTVT.

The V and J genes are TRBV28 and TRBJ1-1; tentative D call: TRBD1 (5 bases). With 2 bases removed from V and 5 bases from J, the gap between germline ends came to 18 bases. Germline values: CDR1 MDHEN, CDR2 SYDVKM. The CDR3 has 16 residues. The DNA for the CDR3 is TGTGCCAGCAGTTTACTTAACCGAGGCCGGGGGACTGAAGCTTTCTTT. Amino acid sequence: CASSLLNRGRGTEAFF.

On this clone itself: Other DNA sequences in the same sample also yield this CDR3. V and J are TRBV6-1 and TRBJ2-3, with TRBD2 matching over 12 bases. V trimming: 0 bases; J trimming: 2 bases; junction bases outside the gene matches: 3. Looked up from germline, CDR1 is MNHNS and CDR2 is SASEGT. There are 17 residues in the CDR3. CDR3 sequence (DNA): TGTGCCAGCAGTGAAGCGCTAGCGGGGGGGTCCACAGATACGCAGTATTTT. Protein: CASSEALAGGSTDTQYF.

The CDR3 DNA is TGTGCCAGCAGTCCCCCGCCGGACAGGGAGTATGGCTACACCTTC. Translation gives CASSPPPDREYGYTF. The J gene is TRBJ1-2, the V gene TRBV6-1; 8 bases are shared with TRBD1. With V trimmed by 5 bases and J by 5 bases, 10 bases remained unmatched. CDR3 size: 15 residues. CDR1 and CDR2 (germline): MNHNS, SASEGT.

DNA for the CDR3: TGCGCCAGCAGCCGCGCGAACACCGGGGAGCTGTTTTTT. Residues: CASSRANTGELFF. The V and J genes are TRBV5-1 and TRBJ2-2, with D unclear. V lost 4 bases to trimming and J lost 0 bases, with 4 bases between them. Germline assignment: CDR1 SGHRS and CDR2 YFSETQ. The CDR3 extends over 13 amino acids.

The CDR3 nucleotides are TGTGCCAGCAGCTTAGATGCGGGGGAAGAGACCCAGTACTTC. Residues: CASSLDAGEETQYF. The V and J genes are TRBV13 and TRBJ2-5; 7 nucleotides line up with TRBD2. This CDR3 region has 14 residues. J lost 3 bases, V lost 1 base, and 2 bases had no gene match. Germline V CDR1 and CDR2: PRHDT, FYEKMQ (reference sequence).

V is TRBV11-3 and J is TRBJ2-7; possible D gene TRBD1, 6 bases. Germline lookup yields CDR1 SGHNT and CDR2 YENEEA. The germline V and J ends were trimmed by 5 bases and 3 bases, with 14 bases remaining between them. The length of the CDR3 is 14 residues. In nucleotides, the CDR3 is TGTGCCAGCAGCCTAGGGACACGAGTCTACGAGCAGTACTTC. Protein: CASSLGTRVYEQYF. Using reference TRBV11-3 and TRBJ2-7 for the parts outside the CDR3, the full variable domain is EAGVVQSPRYKIIEKKQPVAFWCNPISGHNTLYWYLQNLGQGPELLIRYENEEAVDDSQLPKDRFSAERLKGVDSTLKIQPAELGDSAVYLCASSLGTRVYEQYFGPGTRLTVT.

The CDR3 spells CASSKGSGGTGELFF. The CDR3 DNA sequence: TGTGCCAGCAGCAAAGGGTCAGGGGGCACCGGGGAGCTGTTTTTT. The chain is built from TRBV11-2 and TRBJ2-2; 7 bases are a match to TRBD1. Trimming cost V 5 bases and J 4 bases; bases outside gene matches: 7. The CDR3 is 15 amino acids. CDR1 SGHAT and CDR2 FQNNGV come from the germline V gene. The variable domain in full, completed from reference TRBV11-2 and TRBJ2-2, reads EAGVAQSPRYKIIEKRQSVAFWCNPISGHATLYWYQQILGQGPKLLIQFQNNGVVDDSQLPKDRFSAERLKGVDSTLKIQPAKLEDSAVYLCASSKGSGGTGELFFGEGSRLTVL.

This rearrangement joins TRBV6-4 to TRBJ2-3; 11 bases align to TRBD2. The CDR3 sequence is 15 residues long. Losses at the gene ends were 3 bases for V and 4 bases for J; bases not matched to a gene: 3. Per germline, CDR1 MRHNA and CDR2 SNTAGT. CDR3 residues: CASSENSGGADTQYF. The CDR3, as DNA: TGTGCCAGCAGTGAAAATAGCGGGGGGGCAGATACGCAGTATTTT.

CDR3 region: CASSNRSRNQPQHF. The CDR3 coding sequence is TGTGCCAGCAGTAACCGGAGTCGGAATCAGCCCCAGCATTTT. The rearrangement links TRBV6-5 to TRBJ1-5; D unresolved. The germline V gene encodes CDR1 MNHEY and CDR2 SVGAGI. The CDR3 extends over 14 amino acids. Trimming pared 5 bases from V and 4 bases from J, leaving 12 bases between.

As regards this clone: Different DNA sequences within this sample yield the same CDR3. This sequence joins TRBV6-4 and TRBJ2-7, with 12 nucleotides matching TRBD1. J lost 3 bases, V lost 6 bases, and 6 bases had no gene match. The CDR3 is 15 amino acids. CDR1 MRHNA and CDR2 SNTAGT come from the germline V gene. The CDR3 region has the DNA TGTGCCAGCAGCGAAGGGACAGGGGGCGTCTACGAGCAGTACTTC. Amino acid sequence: CASSEGTGGVYEQYF.

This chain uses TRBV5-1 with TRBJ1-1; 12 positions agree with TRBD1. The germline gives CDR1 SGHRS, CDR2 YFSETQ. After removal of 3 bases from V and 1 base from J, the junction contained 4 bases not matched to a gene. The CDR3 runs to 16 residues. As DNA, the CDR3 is TGCGCCAGCAGCTGGGGACAGGGGGCACGGAACACTGAAGCTTTCTTT. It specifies CASSWGQGARNTEAFF.

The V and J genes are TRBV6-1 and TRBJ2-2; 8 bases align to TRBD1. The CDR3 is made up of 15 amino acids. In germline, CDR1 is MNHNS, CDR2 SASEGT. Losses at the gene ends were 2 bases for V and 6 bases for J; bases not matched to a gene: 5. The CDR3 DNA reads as TGTGCCAGCAGTGAAAGTCTGGACAGGGCCGGGGAGCTGTTTTTT. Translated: CASSESLDRAGELFF.

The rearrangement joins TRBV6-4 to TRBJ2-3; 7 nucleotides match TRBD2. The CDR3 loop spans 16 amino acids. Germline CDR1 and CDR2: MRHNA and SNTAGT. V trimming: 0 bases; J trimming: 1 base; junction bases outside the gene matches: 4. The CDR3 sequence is CASSDSGGSGTDTQYF. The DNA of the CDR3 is TGTGCCAGCAGTGACTCCGGGGGGAGCGGCACAGATACGCAGTATTTT.

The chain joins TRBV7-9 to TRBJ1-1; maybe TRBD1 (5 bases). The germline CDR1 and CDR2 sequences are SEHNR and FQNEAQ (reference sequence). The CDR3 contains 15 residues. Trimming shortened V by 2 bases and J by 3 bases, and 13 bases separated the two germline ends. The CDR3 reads CASSLSTSGDTEAFF. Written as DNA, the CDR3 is TGTGCCAGCAGCTTAAGTACATCGGGGGACACTGAAGCTTTCTTT.

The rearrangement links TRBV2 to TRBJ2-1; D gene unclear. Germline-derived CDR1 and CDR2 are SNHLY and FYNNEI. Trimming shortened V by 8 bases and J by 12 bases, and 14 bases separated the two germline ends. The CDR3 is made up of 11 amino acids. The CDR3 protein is CASGREGAQFF. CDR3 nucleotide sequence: TGTGCCAGCGGGCGCGAAGGCGCGCAGTTCTTC.

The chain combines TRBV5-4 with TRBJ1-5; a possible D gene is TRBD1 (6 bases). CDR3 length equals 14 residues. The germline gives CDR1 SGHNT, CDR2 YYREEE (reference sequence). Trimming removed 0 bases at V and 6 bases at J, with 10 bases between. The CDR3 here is CASSLAGGGQPQHF. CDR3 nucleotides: TGTGCCAGCAGCTTGGCGGGGGGCGGTCAGCCCCAGCATTTT. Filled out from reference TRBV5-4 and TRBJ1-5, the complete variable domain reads ETGVTQSPTHLIKTRGQQVTLRCSSQSGHNTVSWYQQALGQGPQFIFQYYREEENGRGNFPPRFSGLQFPNYSSELNVNALELDDSALYLCASSLAGGGQPQHFGDGTRLSIL.

Here the CDR3 reads CASSGTSGVGEQYF. CDR3 DNA sequence: TGTGCCAGCAGCGGCACTAGCGGGGTGGGCGAGCAGTACTTC. The chain employs TRBV5-5 and TRBJ2-7; 10 nucleotides match TRBD2. The V gene's germline CDR1 is SGHKS and CDR2 YYEKEE (reference sequence). The CDR3 is 14 amino acids. V shed 4 bases and J 6 bases; nucleotides not matched to a gene: 7.

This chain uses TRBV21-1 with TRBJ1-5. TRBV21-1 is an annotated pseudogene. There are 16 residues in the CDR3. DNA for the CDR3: TGTGCCAGCAGCAAAGAAGGCAGAGATGGAGATCAGCCCCAGCATTTT. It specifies CASSKEGRDGDQPQHF.

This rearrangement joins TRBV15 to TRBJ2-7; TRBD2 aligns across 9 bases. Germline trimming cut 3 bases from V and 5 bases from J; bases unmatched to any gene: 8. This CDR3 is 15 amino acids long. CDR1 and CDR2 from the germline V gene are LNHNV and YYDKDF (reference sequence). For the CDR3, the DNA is TGTGCCACCAGCAGTATTCTAGCGGGAAGGGACGAGCAGTACTTC. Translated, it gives CATSSILAGRDEQYF.

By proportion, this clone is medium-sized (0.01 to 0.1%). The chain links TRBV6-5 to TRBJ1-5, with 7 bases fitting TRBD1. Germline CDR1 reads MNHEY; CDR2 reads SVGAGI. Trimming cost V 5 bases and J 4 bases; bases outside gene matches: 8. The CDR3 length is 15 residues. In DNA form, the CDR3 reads TGTGCCAGCAGTCTCAGACAGGGAACGAATCAGCCCCAGCATTTT. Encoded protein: CASSLRQGTNQPQHF.

CDR3 residues: CASSIDRDRSNYGYTF. The CDR3 DNA is TGTGCCAGTAGTATAGACAGGGACAGGTCTAACTATGGCTACACCTTC. The chain uses TRBV19 and TRBJ1-2; TRBD1 aligns across 8 bases. V was clipped by 0 bases and J by 0 bases; unmatched bases: 3. The CDR3 is 16 residues long. Germline V gene sequence: CDR1 LNHDA, CDR2 SQIVND (reference sequence).